The rows below give T cell receptor beta chains drawn from one sample of a study of control samples from healthy donors and cancer patients. Measured with immunoSEQ multiplex PCR; TCRdb has only the in-frame clones, and not every one. The sample lists around 74,000 clones; 80% to 95% were seen once. The sequenced sample was blood. Receptors were obtained from a woman aged 60-75 years in good health. The CDR3 runs from the conserved cysteine through the conserved F or W. D genes are given only for firm matches. Not all rows give a size; the values are once, few, many and, for expanded clones, a class.

TRBV19	.	TRBJ1-2	.	CASSLADGVLYGYTF	TGTGCCAGTAGTTTGGCTGACGGAGTACTCTATGGCTACACCTTC
TRBV21-1	.	TRBJ2-1	.	CASSAEDLSKELTSGRVNNEQFF	TGTGCCAGCAGCGCGGAAGATTTATCTAAGGAGTTGACTAGCGGGAGGGTCAACAATGAGCAGTTCTTC
TRBV6-5	.	TRBJ2-7	.	CASSYSGTRSYEQYF	TGTGCCAGCAGTTACTCAGGGACAAGATCCTACGAGCAGTACTTC
TRBV28	.	TRBJ1-2	.	CATGGSSNYGYTF	TGTGCCACCGGTGGCAGCTCTAACTATGGCTACACCTTC
TRBV11-2	.	TRBJ2-1	.	CASSLMRTPSYNEQFF	TGTGCCAGCAGCTTAATGCGCACCCCCTCCTACAATGAGCAGTTCTTC
TRBV28	.	TRBJ1-2	.	CASSLGGAVAGYTF	TGTGCCAGCAGTCTGGGGGGGGCGGTCGCTGGCTACACCTTC
TRBV7-2	.	TRBJ2-5	.	CASSPRRRRETQYF	TGTGCCAGCAGCCCGAGACGGCGGAGAGAGACCCAGTACTTC
TRBV28	once	TRBJ2-5	.	CASSFGTAQETQYF	TGTGCCAGCAGTTTTGGAACAGCACAAGAGACCCAGTACTTC
TRBV7-9	.	TRBJ1-3	.	CARQDSAGNTIYF	TGTGCCAGACAGGACAGTGCAGGAAACACCATATATTTT
TRBV7-9	.	TRBJ2-7	TRBD2	CASSPGRLAGADEQYF	TGTGCCAGCAGCCCCGGTAGGCTAGCGGGAGCCGACGAGCAGTACTTC
TRBV12-3/TRBV12-4	.	TRBJ1-2	.	CASSSGTYGYTF	TGTGCCAGCAGTTCGGGGACATATGGCTACACCTTC
TRBV5-6	.	TRBJ1-1	.	CASSRGTPRRNTEAFF	TGTGCCAGCAGCCGCGGGACACCCCGCCGGAACACTGAAGCTTTCTTT
TRBV9	.	TRBJ1-2	.	CASSVGQRGSYTF	TGTGCCAGCAGCGTAGGCCAAAGGGGTTCCTACACCTTC
TRBV6-5	.	TRBJ1-2	TRBD1	CASSTQGGFGGYTF	TGTGCCAGCAGTACCCAGGGGGGTTTTGGAGGCTACACCTTC
TRBV6-4	.	TRBJ2-2	.	CASSDLGTGELFF	TGTGCCAGCAGTGATCTGGGTACCGGGGAGCTGTTTTTT
TRBV24-1	once	TRBJ2-3	.	CATSDSGPRGTSTDTQYF	TGTGCCACCAGTGATTCCGGGCCTCGCGGGACTAGCACAGATACGCAGTATTTT
TRBV21-1	.	TRBJ1-3	.	CASSTERSGTGKTGNTIYF	TGTGCCAGCAGCACCGAAAGGTCCGGGACAGGGAAGACTGGAAACACCATATATTTT
TRBV7-2	.	TRBJ2-3	.	CASSSQRGTDTQYF	TGTGCCAGCAGCTCCCAGCGGGGCACAGATACGCAGTATTTT
TRBV10-3	few	TRBJ2-7	TRBD2	CAIRTATSGSYEQYF	TGTGCCATCAGGACCGCTACTAGCGGATCCTACGAGCAGTACTTC
TRBV28	.	TRBJ1-2	.	CASSPPVGWNGYTF	TGTGCCAGCAGTCCTCCAGTAGGGTGGAATGGCTACACCTTC
TRBV6-2/TRBV6-3	.	TRBJ1-5	.	CASSYWSVRTPHQPQHF	TGTGCCAGCAGTTACTGGTCTGTCCGGACACCCCATCAGCCCCAGCATTTT
TRBV5-1	.	TRBJ2-1	TRBD2	CASSLVSSGQSYNEQFF	TGCGCCAGCAGCTTGGTGTCTAGCGGACAATCCTACAATGAGCAGTTCTTC
TRBV19	.	TRBJ2-5	TRBD2	CASSDRGRAWETQYF	TGTGCCAGTAGTGATCGCGGGAGGGCCTGGGAGACCCAGTACTTC
TRBV14	.	TRBJ2-1	.	CASSPRVSSYNEQFF	TGTGCCAGCAGCCCACGGGTGAGCTCCTACAATGAGCAGTTCTTC
TRBV28	.	TRBJ2-7	.	CASSPPPSSYEQYF	TGTGCCAGCAGTCCCCCCCCGTCGTCCTACGAGCAGTACTTC
TRBV5-4	.	TRBJ2-1	TRBD2	CASSLGLRTSGSNEQFF	TGTGCCAGCAGCTTGGGTCTTCGCACTAGCGGGAGCAATGAGCAGTTCTTC
TRBV18	.	TRBJ2-7	.	CASSPPSTSYEQYF	TGTGCCAGCTCACCACCGAGTACCTCCTACGAGCAGTACTTC
TRBV2	.	TRBJ1-2	.	CASSATRVGYTF	TGTGCCAGCAGCGCTACCCGAGTGGGCTACACCTTC
TRBV7-9	.	TRBJ2-7	TRBD2	CASSLLAAYEQYF	TGTGCCAGCAGCTTACTAGCGGCCTACGAGCAGTACTTC
TRBV5-6	.	TRBJ2-5	.	CASSLAGDAQETQYF	TGTGCCAGCAGCTTGGCTGGGGACGCCCAAGAGACCCAGTACTTC
TRBV12-3/TRBV12-4	.	TRBJ2-1	TRBD2	CASSLTSVAEQFF	TGTGCCAGCAGTCTGACTAGCGTGGCTGAGCAGTTCTTC
TRBV4-2	.	TRBJ2-7	TRBD2	CASSPDPSGRGYEQYF	TGTGCCAGCAGCCCTGACCCTAGCGGGAGGGGATACGAGCAGTACTTC
TRBV27	.	TRBJ2-5	.	CASSSRGADNQETQYF	TGTGCCAGCAGTTCCCGGGGGGCAGACAACCAAGAGACCCAGTACTTC
TRBV7-2	once	TRBJ1-6	.	CASSLLQGYNSPLHF	TGTGCCAGCAGCTTGCTCCAGGGCTATAATTCACCCCTCCACTTT
TRBV7-9	.	TRBJ1-2	.	CASSLLINYGYTF	TGTGCCAGCAGCTTATTGATAAACTATGGCTACACCTTC
TRBV2	.	TRBJ1-3	TRBD1	CASRQGSAGNTIYF	TGTGCCAGCAGACAGGGGTCTGCTGGAAACACCATATATTTT
TRBV10-2	.	TRBJ1-2	.	CASSGQTANYGYTF	TGCGCCAGCAGTGGACAGACAGCTAACTATGGCTACACCTTC
TRBV28	.	TRBJ1-5	TRBD1	CASSFGTGHQPQHF	TGTGCCAGCAGTTTCGGGACAGGGCACCAGCCCCAGCATTTT
TRBV5-1	once	TRBJ1-1	.	CASSSRTQNTEAFF	TGCGCCAGCAGCTCCCGGACACAAAACACTGAAGCTTTCTTT
TRBV18	.	TRBJ2-5	.	CASSPAQETQYF	TGTGCCAGCTCACCAGCACAAGAGACCCAGTACTTC
TRBV7-9	.	TRBJ1-3	.	CASSFGSSGNTIYF	TGTGCCAGCAGCTTCGGCAGCTCTGGAAACACCATATATTTT
TRBV7-2	.	TRBJ1-2	.	CASSPMGSGAGYGYTF	TGTGCCAGCAGCCCGATGGGGTCAGGGGCGGGATATGGCTACACCTTC
TRBV14	.	TRBJ2-3	.	CASSYGGLEDTQYF	TGTGCCAGCAGCTACGGGGGCCTCGAAGATACGCAGTATTTT
TRBV5-5	.	TRBJ1-6	TRBD1	CASSGTDRPKYSYNSPLHF	TGTGCCAGCAGCGGGACGGACAGGCCCAAATACTCCTATAATTCACCCCTCCACTTT
TRBV6-2/TRBV6-3	.	TRBJ1-1	.	CASSRTVSTLRNTEAFF	TGTGCCAGCAGTCGGACGGTATCCACCTTGCGCAACACTGAAGCTTTCTTT
TRBV28	.	TRBJ2-1	.	CASSLNSGGSYNEQFF	TGTGCCAGCAGTTTAAATAGCGGCGGGTCCTACAATGAGCAGTTCTTC
TRBV28	.	TRBJ1-6	TRBD1	CASSPLGDRARSPLHF	TGTGCCAGCAGTCCATTAGGGGACAGGGCTAGGTCACCCCTCCACTTT